The present T cell receptor (beta chain) was sequenced within a study of read filtering for tumor transcriptome and immune sequencing. Study-wide background: Per sample, TCR-region reads ranged about 4 to 11 million by IR-seq, roughly 80 to 1,300 by RNA-seq. Study results and limitations: Single-read clonotypes: about 81.9% of IR-seq clonotypes (roughly 4% of reads), 74.6% of RNA-seq clonotypes (nearly 45% of reads).

Germline V gene data show CDR1 as SGHTA and CDR2 as FQGNSA. The V and J ends lost 6 bases and 6 bases, in that order; junction bases with no gene match: 5. The length of the CDR3 is 14 residues. There are many counts of this clonotype. Its target is not known. Molecular barcoded adaptors covering alpha/delta and beta/gamma chains were used on approximately 400 ng RNA. TCRdb recomputed calls from the reads with MiXCR, one row per CDR3 protein. This table holds over 80,000 distinct CDR3 sequences, over 9% found once. Sequencing was done on a sample of a population of CD138-negative cells sorted from bone marrow. The rearrangement links TRBV7-2 to TRBJ2-1, with TRBD2 matching over 10 bases. This sequence was found in a donor at least 40 years old with multiple myeloma. The CDR3 spells CASSRAGGRNEQFF. CDR3 DNA: TGTGCCAGCAGTCGAGCGGGAGGGCGCAATGAGCAGTTCTTC.